In its sample, the clone carrying this T cell receptor (beta chain) was seen once. Its target is unknown. Other nucleotide sequences in the sample specify the same CDR3. The PCR used 60 Vbeta and 13 Jbeta primers. Assay: immunoSEQ multiplex PCR; the TCRdb copy retains only in-frame clones and omits some. In the table there are 65,000 to 75,000 clones, about 74% of which are singletons. The length of the CDR3 is 13 residues. The V and J ends lost 0 bases and 4 bases, in that order; junction bases with no gene match: 1. CDR1 and CDR2 from the germline V gene are GTSNPN and SVGIG (reference sequence). The data originate from a study of cytomegalovirus exposure and HLA in healthy donors. Study-wide findings and caveats: A later analysis found TCR association rates differed by HLA locus, highest for DRB1 and lowest for HLA-C.

The sequence derives from an older woman in good health and CMV-seropositive. Material: PBMCs. The V gene is TRBV30, the J gene TRBJ1-1; 8 nucleotides match TRBD1. The CDR3 loop reads CAWSVTGGTEAFF. The CDR3 bases are TGTGCCTGGAGTGTCACAGGGGGCACTGAAGCTTTCTTT.